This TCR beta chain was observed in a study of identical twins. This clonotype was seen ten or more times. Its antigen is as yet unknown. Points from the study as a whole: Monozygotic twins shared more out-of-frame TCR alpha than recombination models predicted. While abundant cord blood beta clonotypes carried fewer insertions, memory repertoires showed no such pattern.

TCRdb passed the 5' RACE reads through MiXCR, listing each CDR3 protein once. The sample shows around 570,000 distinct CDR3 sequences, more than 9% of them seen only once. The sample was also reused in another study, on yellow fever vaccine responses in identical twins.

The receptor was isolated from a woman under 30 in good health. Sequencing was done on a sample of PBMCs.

CDR3: CASSSDRDSYNEQFF. The CDR3, as DNA: TGCGCCAGCAGTTCCGACAGGGACTCCTACAATGAGCAGTTCTTC. V usage is TRBV5-1 and J usage is TRBJ2-1; TRBD1 aligns across 7 bases. Trimming cost V 5 bases and J 0 bases; bases outside gene matches: 5. The CDR3 covers 15 residues. Germline lookup yields CDR1 SGHRS and CDR2 YFSETQ.